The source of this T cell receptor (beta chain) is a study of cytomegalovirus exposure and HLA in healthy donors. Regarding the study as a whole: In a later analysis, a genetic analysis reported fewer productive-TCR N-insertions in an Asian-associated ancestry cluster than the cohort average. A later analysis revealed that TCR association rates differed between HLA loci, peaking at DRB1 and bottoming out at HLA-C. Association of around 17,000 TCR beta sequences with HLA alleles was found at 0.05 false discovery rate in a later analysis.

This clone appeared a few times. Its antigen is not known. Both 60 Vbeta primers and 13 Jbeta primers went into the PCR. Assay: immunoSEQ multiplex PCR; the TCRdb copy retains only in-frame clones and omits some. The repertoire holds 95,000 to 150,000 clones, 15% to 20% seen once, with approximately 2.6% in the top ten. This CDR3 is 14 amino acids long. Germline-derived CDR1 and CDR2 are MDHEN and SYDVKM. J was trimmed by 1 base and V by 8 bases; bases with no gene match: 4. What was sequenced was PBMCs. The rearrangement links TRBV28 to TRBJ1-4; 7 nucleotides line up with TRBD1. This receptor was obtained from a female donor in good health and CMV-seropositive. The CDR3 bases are TGTGCCAGCCATACAGGGGTAACTAATGAAAAACTGTTTTTT. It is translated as CASHTGVTNEKLFF.